Detailed here is one T cell receptor beta chain. Its antigen remains unknown. The record originates from a study of T cell responses to AZD1222 COVID-19 vaccine. Points from the study as a whole: The sample set comprised mostly white British donors with more females, and clonal diversity was possibly underestimated. Of spike-specific TCRs, nearly half reportedly target regions left unmutated in variants.

Between the trimmed V and J ends, which lost 5 bases and 1 base, there was a span of 11 bases. CDR3 length: 14 amino acids. Germline V gives CDR1 LNHDA, CDR2 SQIVND (reference sequence). Assay used: immunoSEQ multiplex PCR; TCRdb lists only in-frame clones, some missing. The table records roughly 140,000 clones, around 86% of them present only once. The rearrangement links TRBV19 to TRBJ1-1; D remains ambiguous. This sequence was found in an adult who received the AZD1222 COVID-19 vaccine. The input for sequencing was peripheral blood, taken 28 days after the second AZD1222 dose. CDR3 sequence reads: CASSLRGKNTEAFF. For the CDR3, the DNA is TGTGCCAGTAGTTTGCGGGGAAAGAACACTGAAGCTTTCTTT.